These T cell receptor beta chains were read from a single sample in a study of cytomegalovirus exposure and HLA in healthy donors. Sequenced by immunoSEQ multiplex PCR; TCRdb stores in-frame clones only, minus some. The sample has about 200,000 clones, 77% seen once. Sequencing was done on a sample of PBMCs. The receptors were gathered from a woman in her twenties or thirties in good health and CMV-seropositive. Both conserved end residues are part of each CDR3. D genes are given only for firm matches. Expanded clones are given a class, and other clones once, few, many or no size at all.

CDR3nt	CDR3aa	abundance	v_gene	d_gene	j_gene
TGTGCCAGCAGTACAGGGCCCGGGGAGCTGTTTTTT	CASSTGPGELFF	.	TRBV6-1	.	TRBJ2-2
TGCGCCAGCAGCTTGGAGGGAGCAACTAATGAAAAACTGTTTTTT	CASSLEGATNEKLFF	.	TRBV5-1	.	TRBJ1-4
TGTGCCAGCAGCTGGGAGGGGAACACCGGGGAGCTGTTTTTT	CASSWEGNTGELFF	.	TRBV2	TRBD2	TRBJ2-2
TGTGCCAGCAGTGTACAGGGGAACTATGGCTACACCTTC	CASSVQGNYGYTF	.	TRBV25-1	TRBD1	TRBJ1-2
TGCGCCAGCAGCCCGCAGGGACAACGAGATACGCAGTATTTT	CASSPQGQRDTQYF	.	TRBV5-1	.	TRBJ2-3
TGCGCCAGCAGCTTTAGGGGGACTGAAGCTTTCTTT	CASSFRGTEAFF	.	TRBV5-1	.	TRBJ1-1
TGTGCCAGCAGCTTAGACAGGGGAAATCAGCCCCAGCATTTT	CASSLDRGNQPQHF	.	TRBV7-2	TRBD1	TRBJ1-5
TGCAGCGTAGGGGCTCCTTCCAGCTACAATGAGCAGTTCTTC	CSVGAPSSYNEQFF	once	TRBV29-1	.	TRBJ2-1
TGTGCCAGCAGTGCCGCTAGCGGGGGGTCCTACAATGAGCAGTTCTTC	CASSAASGGSYNEQFF	.	TRBV28	TRBD2	TRBJ2-1
TGTGCCAGCTCACCGACACCCTCCTACGAGCAGTACTTC	CASSPTPSYEQYF	once	TRBV18	.	TRBJ2-7
TGCGCCAGCAGCTTGGTCCCAACAGGGGCGATAAGCTCCTACGAGCAGTACTTC	CASSLVPTGAISSYEQYF	.	TRBV5-1	TRBD1	TRBJ2-7
TGCGCCAGCAGCTTCTTAACAGGGGGGGTTTATGGCTACACCTTC	CASSFLTGGVYGYTF	few	TRBV5-1	TRBD1	TRBJ1-2
TGTGCCAGCAGGTCAGGATCTAACACCGGGGAGCTGTTTTTT	CASRSGSNTGELFF	.	TRBV5-4	.	TRBJ2-2
TGTGCCAGCAGCTTGGACAGCGGTCTCAATGAGCAGTTCTTC	CASSLDSGLNEQFF	.	TRBV5-4	.	TRBJ2-1
TGTGCCGGCAGCTTGGATCTATACAGTATCTCTGGGGCCAACGTCCTGACTTTC	CAGSLDLYSISGANVLTF	.	TRBV5-6	.	TRBJ2-6
TGTGCCAGCAGCTTAGCCGGGACAGGAGCATATGAAGCTTTCTTT	CASSLAGTGAYEAFF	.	TRBV7-3	TRBD1	TRBJ1-1
TGTGCCTGGGAAGACTTCAGGGATCCCGGGGAGCTGTTTTTT	CAWEDFRDPGELFF	.	TRBV30	.	TRBJ2-2
TGCAGCGTTAAACAGGGGACGAACACTGAAGCTTTCTTT	CSVKQGTNTEAFF	.	TRBV29-1	TRBD1	TRBJ1-1
TGTGCCAGCCGCACAACAACTAATGAAAAACTGTTTTTT	CASRTTTNEKLFF	.	TRBV7-2	.	TRBJ1-4
TGTGCCAGCAGCTTAGCGCGAGTTGGCAATCAGCCCCAGCATTTT	CASSLARVGNQPQHF	.	TRBV7-8	.	TRBJ1-5
TGTGCCAGCAGCCTTCTACAGGGGGGTAAAGGAAAACTGTTTTTT	CASSLLQGGKGKLFF	few	TRBV28	TRBD1	TRBJ1-4
TGCAGCGTTGCCAGGGTCTATGGCTACACCTTC	CSVARVYGYTF	few	TRBV29-1	.	TRBJ1-2
TGTGCCAGCAAGCGAGCGGTAGCCTCCTACAATGAGCAGTTCTTC	CASKRAVASYNEQFF	.	TRBV7-2	.	TRBJ2-1
TGTGCCAGCACCCGAACCCCGGCGGACTCCTACGAGCAGTACTTC	CASTRTPADSYEQYF	.	TRBV6-5	.	TRBJ2-7
TGCGCCAGCAGCTTTGAGGGCACCGGGGAGCTGTTTTTT	CASSFEGTGELFF	.	TRBV5-1	.	TRBJ2-2
TGTGCCAGCAGCCCGGTAGTAGGGGGCGCGGTCTATGGCTACACCTTC	CASSPVVGGAVYGYTF	.	TRBV5-5	TRBD1	TRBJ1-2
TGTGCCAGCAGCCAAGAATGGGGGGGAAACTATGGCTACACCTTC	CASSQEWGGNYGYTF	.	TRBV4-2	.	TRBJ1-2
TGTGCCAGCAGCTTGGATTCAGGGCCCAATGAGCAGTTCTTC	CASSLDSGPNEQFF	.	TRBV5-4	.	TRBJ2-1
TGCAGCGTTGAAAGGACTAGCGGGGGCAATGAGCAGTTCTTC	CSVERTSGGNEQFF	few	TRBV29-1	TRBD2	TRBJ2-1
TGTGCCAGCAGCGCCCTAGATGGGGAGACCCAGTACTTC	CASSALDGETQYF	.	TRBV9	.	TRBJ2-5
TGTGCCAGCAGCTTATCCCCTAGCGGGGGGGGTAATGAGCAGTTCTTC	CASSLSPSGGGNEQFF	.	TRBV7-6	TRBD2	TRBJ2-1
TGTGCCAGCAGCATAAAGCGCACCGACCCTGAAGCTTTCTTT	CASSIKRTDPEAFF	.	TRBV7-2	.	TRBJ1-1
TGTGCCAGCAGTTACGGGACAGGGGTCAATCAGCCCCAGCATTTT	CASSYGTGVNQPQHF	few	TRBV6-5	TRBD1	TRBJ1-5
TGTGCCAGCAGTTTTCTCGGACTAGCGGGAGCTGGGGCCAACGTCCTGACTTTC	CASSFLGLAGAGANVLTF	.	TRBV28	TRBD2	TRBJ2-6
TGTGCCAGCAGCTTAATTGCAACAGGGAAAGATGAAAAACTGTTTTTT	CASSLIATGKDEKLFF	.	TRBV7-2	.	TRBJ1-4
TGTGCCAGCAGCTCCACTAGCGGAGGGGGGGACATTCAGTACTTC	CASSSTSGGGDIQYF	.	TRBV7-2	TRBD2	TRBJ2-4
TGTGCCAGCAGTTTGGTAGGGGACATCTATGGCTACACCTTC	CASSLVGDIYGYTF	once	TRBV28	.	TRBJ1-2
TGTGCCAGAAGCCACTTATCTAGGCAGGCGGAAGGGGCTTATGGCTACACCTTC	CARSHLSRQAEGAYGYTF	.	TRBV5-3	.	TRBJ1-2
TGTGCCAGTAGTACCTTCACAGATACGCAGTATTTT	CASSTFTDTQYF	.	TRBV19	.	TRBJ2-3
TGTGCCAGCAGTACCCAGGGACAGAACACTGAAGCTTTCTTT	CASSTQGQNTEAFF	many	TRBV6-6	.	TRBJ1-1
TGTGCCACCAGCAGAGTTCTAGCGGGGGGGCGTGAGCAGTTCTTC	CATSRVLAGGREQFF	once	TRBV15	TRBD2	TRBJ2-1
TGTGCCAGCGGACCTTACAGGGGCCAAGAGACCCAGTACTTC	CASGPYRGQETQYF	few	TRBV7-9	TRBD1	TRBJ2-5
TGTGCCAGCAGCTTAGACGGGATAGGTGGAGCTTTCTTT	CASSLDGIGGAFF	.	TRBV7-2	.	TRBJ1-1
TGTGCCAGCAGCCCGACAGGGAATGCTGGCTACACCTTC	CASSPTGNAGYTF	.	TRBV5-4	TRBD1	TRBJ1-2
TGTGCCAGCAGCCCTGGGACTAGCGGCAGCAATGAGCAGTTCTTC	CASSPGTSGSNEQFF	.	TRBV5-4	TRBD2	TRBJ2-1
TGTGCCAGCAGCGTTATGGCCAGCTCCTACAATGAGCAGTTCTTC	CASSVMASSYNEQFF	.	TRBV9	.	TRBJ2-1
TGTGCCAGCAGCTTTCACAGGAACACTGAAGCTTTCTTT	CASSFHRNTEAFF	.	TRBV5-6	.	TRBJ1-1
TGTGCCAGCACCTTCGGACGGGCACGGGGGGAAAAACTGTTTTTT	CASTFGRARGEKLFF	few	TRBV6-6	.	TRBJ1-4
TGTGCCAGTAGTCCCCGGACAGGGGGCGCCTTAGAGACCCAGTACTTC	CASSPRTGGALETQYF	.	TRBV19	TRBD1	TRBJ2-5
TGCAGCGTAGCGACAGGGGGGTACTATGGCTACACCTTC	CSVATGGYYGYTF	.	TRBV29-1	TRBD1	TRBJ1-2
TGTGCCAGCAGCTTGGGGGGGCTAGAGACCCAGTACTTC	CASSLGGLETQYF	.	TRBV5-6	.	TRBJ2-5
TGTGCCAGCAGCCATTCTCGGGGGGCCTACGAGCAGTACTTC	CASSHSRGAYEQYF	.	TRBV6-6	TRBD2	TRBJ2-7
TGTGCCAGCTCTCATGGACAGGGTTTTGAGCCCCAGCATTTT	CASSHGQGFEPQHF	.	TRBV18	TRBD1	TRBJ1-5